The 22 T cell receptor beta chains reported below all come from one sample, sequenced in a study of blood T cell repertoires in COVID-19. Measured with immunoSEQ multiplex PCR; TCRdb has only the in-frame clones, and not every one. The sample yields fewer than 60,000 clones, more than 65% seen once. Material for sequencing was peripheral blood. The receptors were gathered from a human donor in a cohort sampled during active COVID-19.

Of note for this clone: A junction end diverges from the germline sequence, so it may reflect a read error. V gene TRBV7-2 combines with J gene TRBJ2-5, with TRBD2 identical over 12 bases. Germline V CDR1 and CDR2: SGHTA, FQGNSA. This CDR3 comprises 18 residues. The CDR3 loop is CASSLAGLAGGPQETQYF. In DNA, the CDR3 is TGTGCCAGCAGCCTAGCAGGGCTAGCGGGAGGGCCCCAAGAGACCCAGTACTTC.

Written as DNA, the CDR3 is TGTGCCAGCAGCCGATTTGGGGGCCAGTACTTC. Amino acid sequence: CASSRFGGQYF. J is TRBJ2-7 and V is TRBV6-2 or TRBV6-3; TRBD1 might be the D (6 bases). CDR1 and CDR2 (germline): MNHEY, SVGEGT. This CDR3 has 11 amino acids. Deletions cut 6 bases from V and 10 bases from J, with 13 bases between.

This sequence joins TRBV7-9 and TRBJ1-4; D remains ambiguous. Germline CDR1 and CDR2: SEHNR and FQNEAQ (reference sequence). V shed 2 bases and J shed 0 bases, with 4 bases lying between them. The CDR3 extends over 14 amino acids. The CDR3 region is CASSLQSTNEKLFF. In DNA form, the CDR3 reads TGTGCCAGCAGCTTACAGTCAACTAATGAAAAACTGTTTTTT.

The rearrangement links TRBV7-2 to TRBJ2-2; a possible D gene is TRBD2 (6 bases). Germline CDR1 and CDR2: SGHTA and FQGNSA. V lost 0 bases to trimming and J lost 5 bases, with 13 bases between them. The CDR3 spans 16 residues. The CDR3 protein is CASSLADGAGTGELFF. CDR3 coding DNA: TGTGCCAGCAGCTTAGCAGACGGGGCGGGGACCGGGGAGCTGTTTTTT.

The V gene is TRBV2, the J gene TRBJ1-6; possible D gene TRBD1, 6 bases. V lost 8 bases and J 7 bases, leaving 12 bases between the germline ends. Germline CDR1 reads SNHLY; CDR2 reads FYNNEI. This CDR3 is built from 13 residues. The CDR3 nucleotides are TGTGCCAGCGCCCGGGACAAAAATTCACCCCTCCACTTT. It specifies CASARDKNSPLHF. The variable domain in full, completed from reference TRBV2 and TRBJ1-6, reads EPEVTQTPSHQVTQMGQEVILRCVPISNHLYFYWYRQILGQKVEFLVSFYNNEISEKSEIFDDQFSVERPDGSNFTLKIRSTKLEDSAMYFCASARDKNSPLHFGNGTRLTVT.

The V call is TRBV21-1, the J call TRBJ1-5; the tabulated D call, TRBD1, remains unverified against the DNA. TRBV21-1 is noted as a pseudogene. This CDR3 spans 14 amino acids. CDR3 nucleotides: TGTGCCAGCAGCAGACAGGGGGCAGGACAGCCCCAGCATTTT. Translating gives CASSRQGAGQPQHF.

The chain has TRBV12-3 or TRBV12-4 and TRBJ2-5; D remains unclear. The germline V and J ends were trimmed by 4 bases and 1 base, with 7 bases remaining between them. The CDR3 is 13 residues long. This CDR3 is CASSWYSQETQYF. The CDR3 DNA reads TGTGCCAGCAGTTGGTACAGCCAAGAGACCCAGTACTTC.

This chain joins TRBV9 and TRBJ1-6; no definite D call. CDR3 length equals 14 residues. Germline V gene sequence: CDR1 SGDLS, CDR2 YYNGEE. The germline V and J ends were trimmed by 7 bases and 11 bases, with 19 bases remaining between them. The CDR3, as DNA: TGTGCCAGCTTCAGCCCTGAGAGACAACCACCCCTCCACTTT. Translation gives CASFSPERQPPLHF.

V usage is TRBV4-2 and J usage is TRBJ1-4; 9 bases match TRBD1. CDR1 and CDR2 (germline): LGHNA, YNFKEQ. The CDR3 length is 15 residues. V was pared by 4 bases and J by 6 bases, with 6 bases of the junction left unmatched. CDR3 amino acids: CASSRRQGGDEKLFF. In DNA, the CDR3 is TGTGCCAGCAGCCGCCGACAGGGGGGAGATGAAAAACTGTTTTTT.

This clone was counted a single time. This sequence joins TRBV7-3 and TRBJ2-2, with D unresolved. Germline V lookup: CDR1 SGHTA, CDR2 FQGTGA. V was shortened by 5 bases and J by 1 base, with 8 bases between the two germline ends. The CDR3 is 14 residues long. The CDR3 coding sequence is TGTGCCAGCAGCCAGCAGCGGAACACCGGGGAGCTGTTTTTT. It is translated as CASSQQRNTGELFF.

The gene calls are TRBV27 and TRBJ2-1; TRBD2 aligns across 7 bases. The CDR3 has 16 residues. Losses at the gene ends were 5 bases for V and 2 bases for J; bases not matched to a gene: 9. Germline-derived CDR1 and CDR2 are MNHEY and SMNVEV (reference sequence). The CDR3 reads CASSPWTSGAYNEQFF. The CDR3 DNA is TGTGCCAGCAGTCCTTGGACCAGCGGGGCCTACAATGAGCAGTTCTTC.

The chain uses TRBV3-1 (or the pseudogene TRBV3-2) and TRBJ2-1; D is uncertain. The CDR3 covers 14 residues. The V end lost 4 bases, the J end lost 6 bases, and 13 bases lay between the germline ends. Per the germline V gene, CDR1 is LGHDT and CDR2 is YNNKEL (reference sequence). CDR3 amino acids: CASSPSLVANEQFF. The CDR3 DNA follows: TGTGCCAGCAGCCCGTCCTTAGTCGCCAATGAGCAGTTCTTC.

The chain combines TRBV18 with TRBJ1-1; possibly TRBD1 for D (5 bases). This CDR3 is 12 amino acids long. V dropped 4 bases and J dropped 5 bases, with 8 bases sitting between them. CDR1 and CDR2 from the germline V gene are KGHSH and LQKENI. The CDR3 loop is CASSLRETEAFF. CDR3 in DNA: TGTGCCAGCTCACTCAGGGAAACTGAAGCTTTCTTT.

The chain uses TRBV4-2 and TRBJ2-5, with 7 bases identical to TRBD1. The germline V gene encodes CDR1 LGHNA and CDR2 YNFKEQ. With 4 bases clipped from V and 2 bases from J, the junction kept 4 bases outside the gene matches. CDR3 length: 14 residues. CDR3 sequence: CASSPRQGQETQYF. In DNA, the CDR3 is TGTGCCAGCAGCCCACGACAGGGTCAAGAGACCCAGTACTTC.

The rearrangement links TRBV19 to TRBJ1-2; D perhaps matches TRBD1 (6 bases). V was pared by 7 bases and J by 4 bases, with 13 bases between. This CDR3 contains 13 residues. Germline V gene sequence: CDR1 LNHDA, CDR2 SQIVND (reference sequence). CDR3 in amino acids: CASTSQGTYGYTF. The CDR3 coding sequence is TGTGCCAGTACGTCTCAGGGGACCTATGGCTACACCTTC.

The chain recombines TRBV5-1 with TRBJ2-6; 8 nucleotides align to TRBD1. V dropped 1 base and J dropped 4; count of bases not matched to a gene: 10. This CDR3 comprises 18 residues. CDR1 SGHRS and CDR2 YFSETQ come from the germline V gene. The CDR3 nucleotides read TGCGCCAGCAGCTTGTTTAGGCAGGGGGCTCCAGGGGCCAACGTCCTGACTTTC. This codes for CASSLFRQGAPGANVLTF.

The CDR3 DNA sequence: TGCGCCAGCAGCACCTCAACTAGCTCTGGGGCCAACGTCCTGACTTTC. Residues: CASSTSTSSGANVLTF. V and J are TRBV5-1 and TRBJ2-6, with TRBD2 as a possible D gene (5 bases). The CDR3 is made up of 16 amino acids. The ends were cut back, 4 bases at V and 0 bases at J, with 11 bases in the middle. From germline, CDR1 is SGHRS and CDR2 YFSETQ.

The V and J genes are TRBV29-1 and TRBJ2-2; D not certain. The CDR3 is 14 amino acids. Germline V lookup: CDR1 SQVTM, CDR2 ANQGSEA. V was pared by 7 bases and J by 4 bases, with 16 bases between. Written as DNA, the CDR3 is TGCAGCGCCGCCTCCTCAGTTTCCACCGGGGAGCTGTTTTTT. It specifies CSAASSVSTGELFF.

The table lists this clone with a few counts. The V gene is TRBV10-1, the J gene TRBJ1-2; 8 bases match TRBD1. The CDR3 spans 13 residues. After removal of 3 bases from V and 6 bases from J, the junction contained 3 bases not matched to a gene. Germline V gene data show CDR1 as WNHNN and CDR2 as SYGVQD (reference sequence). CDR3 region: CASSDQGAHGYTF. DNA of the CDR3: TGCGCCAGCAGTGACCAGGGGGCCCATGGCTACACCTTC.

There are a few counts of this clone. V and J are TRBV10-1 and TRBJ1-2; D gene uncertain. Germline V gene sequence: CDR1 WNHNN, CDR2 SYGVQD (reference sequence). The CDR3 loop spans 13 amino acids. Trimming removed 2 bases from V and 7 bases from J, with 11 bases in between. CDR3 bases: TGCGCCAGCAGTGAGAGGCCCCAGGCTGGCTACACCTTC. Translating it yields CASSERPQAGYTF.

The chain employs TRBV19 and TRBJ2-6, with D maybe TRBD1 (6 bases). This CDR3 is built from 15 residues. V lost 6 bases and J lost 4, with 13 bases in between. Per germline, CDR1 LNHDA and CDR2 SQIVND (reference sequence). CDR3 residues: CASRRQVYGANVLTF. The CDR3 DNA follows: TGTGCCAGTAGACGACAGGTATACGGGGCCAACGTCCTGACTTTC.

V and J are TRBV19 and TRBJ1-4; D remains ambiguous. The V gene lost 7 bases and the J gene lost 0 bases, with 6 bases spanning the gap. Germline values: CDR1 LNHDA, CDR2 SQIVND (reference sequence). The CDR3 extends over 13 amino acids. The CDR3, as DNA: TGTGCCAGTACGAGTGCAACTAATGAAAAACTGTTTTTT. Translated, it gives CASTSATNEKLFF.